A single sample gave rise to the 10 T cell receptor beta chains below, sequenced in a study of identical twins. A single record per CDR3 protein comes from TCRdb applying MiXCR to the 5' RACE reads. The sample yields under 900,000 distinct CDR3 sequences, 10% to 15% seen once. This sample was shared with a second study, whose subject was yellow fever vaccine responses in identical twins.

Source material: PBMCs. The receptors derive from a woman younger than 35 in good health.

The chain is built from TRBV28 and TRBJ1-3; the D is unclear. The CDR3 has 13 amino acids. V was pared by 5 bases and J by 6 bases, with 11 bases between. The germline CDR1 and CDR2 sequences are MDHEN and SYDVKM. This CDR3 is CASSLTHLNTIYF. In DNA, the CDR3 is TGTGCCAGCAGTCTAACCCATTTAAACACCATATATTTT.

The rearrangement uses TRBV3-1 and TRBJ2-5; D remains unclear. The CDR3 totals 15 residues. The ends were cut back, 3 bases at V and 4 bases at J, with 15 bases in the middle. CDR1 LGHDT and CDR2 YNNKEL come from the germline V gene (reference sequence). CDR3 protein: CASSQARSGIETQYF. The CDR3 DNA sequence: TGTGCCAGCAGCCAGGCTAGGAGTGGTATAGAGACCCAGTACTTC.

This clonotype was counted only a few times. The V gene is TRBV6-1, the J gene TRBJ1-2; the D gene is possibly TRBD1 (6 bases). The CDR3 loop spans 15 amino acids. CDR1 and CDR2 from the germline V gene are MNHNS and SASEGT. V shed 6 bases and J shed 2 bases, with 16 bases lying between them. The CDR3 DNA reads TGTGCCAGCAGAACCCAGGGGCGCAAGAACTATGGCTACACCTTC. As protein: CASRTQGRKNYGYTF.

This clonotype showed up just a few times. At one end, the junction sequence differs from germline, possibly due to a read error. The chain recombines TRBV29-1 with TRBJ2-1; 8 bases are a match to TRBD2. The CDR3 has 11 residues. Germline V gene data show CDR1 as SQVTM and CDR2 as ANQGSEA. CDR3 residues: CSVDEGSGTIF. In DNA form, the CDR3 reads TGCAGCGTTGATGAGGGTAGCGGGACTATCTTC.

This rearrangement joins TRBV12-3 or TRBV12-4 to TRBJ2-7, with TRBD1 matching 9 bases. This CDR3 spans 13 amino acids. After removal of 6 bases from V and 2 bases from J, the junction contained 2 bases not matched to a gene. The CDR3 DNA sequence: TGTGCCAGCAGGGGGACAGGGACCTACGAGCAGTACTTC. Translating gives CASRGTGTYEQYF.

The chain is built from TRBV7-9 and TRBJ2-7; D not resolved. Germline CDR1 SEHNR, CDR2 FQNEAQ (reference sequence). Trimming took 1 base from V and 0 from J, leaving 13 bases between them. The CDR3 runs 16 residues. In DNA form, the CDR3 reads TGTGCCAGCAGCTTAGATGGTCCCTTTAGCTCCTACGAGCAGTACTTC. It specifies CASSLDGPFSSYEQYF.

The table lists this clonotype with many counts. The chain combines TRBV12-3 or TRBV12-4 with TRBJ1-1, with a tentative D call TRBD1 (6 bases). CDR3 length: 15 amino acids. The germline V and J ends were trimmed by 3 bases and 2 bases, with 13 bases remaining between them. The CDR3 DNA sequence: TGTGCCAGCAGTTTCTCGGGGGGGCTTAACACTGAAGCTTTCTTT. Translation gives CASSFSGGLNTEAFF.

In this sample, this clonotype turned up a few times. The chain joins TRBV4-2 to TRBJ2-1, with 14 bases identical to TRBD2. J gave up 3 bases and V 3 bases, and 10 bases lay outside the gene matches. Germline values: CDR1 LGHNA, CDR2 YNFKEQ. The CDR3 extends over 19 amino acids. The CDR3 DNA sequence: TGTGCCAGCAGCCATTGGGGACTAGCGGGAGCGGGGGACTACAATGAGCAGTTCTTC. Residues: CASSHWGLAGAGDYNEQFF.

This chain joins TRBV20-1 and TRBJ2-7; 8 bases line up with TRBD1. Germline V gene lookup returns CDR1 DFQATT and CDR2 SNEGSKA (reference sequence). Germline trimming cut 4 bases from V and 2 bases from J; bases unmatched to any gene: 1. The length of the CDR3 is 12 residues. The CDR3 nucleotides are TGCAGTGCTAAGGGACAGGCCTACGAGCAGTACGTC. This encodes CSAKGQAYEQYV.

This chain uses TRBV24-1 with TRBJ2-5; possible D gene TRBD1, 6 bases. The germline V gene has CDR1 KGHDR and CDR2 SFDVKD. CDR3 length equals 14 residues. V lost 4 bases and J lost 4, with 12 bases in between. This CDR3 reads CATSDATGRETQYF. CDR3 bases: TGTGCCACCAGTGACGCCACAGGGCGAGAGACCCAGTACTTC.